The rows below give T cell receptor beta chains drawn from one sample of a study of CD8 T cells in Susac syndrome. TCRdb re-analysed the immunoSEQ multiplex PCR reads in MiXCR, keeping a single row per CDR3 protein. The profile shows some 300,000 distinct CDR3 sequences, 65% to 90% of them singletons. Sequenced: CD8+ T cells from PBMCs. The receptors originated from a human donor with multiple sclerosis. CDR3s include the opening cysteine and the closing phenylalanine or tryptophan. A D gene is named only where the DNA matches it firmly. Size is stated for part of the rows, as once, few or many counts, or as a class when the clone is expanded.

v_gene	abundance	d_gene	j_gene	CDR3nt	CDR3aa
TRBV20-1	NA	NA	TRBJ2-2	TGCAGTGCGCGTCGGACCCTAAAGAACACCGGGGAGCTGTTTTTT	CSARRTLKNTGELFF
TRBV20-1	NA	NA	TRBJ1-3	TGCAGTGCTAGAGCCCTGACCCCTGGAAACACCATATATTTT	CSARALTPGNTIYF
TRBV6-6	NA	NA	TRBJ2-1	TGTGCCAGCAGTTACTCGAACGGGCAGGGGAACAATGAGCAGTTCTTC	CASSYSNGQGNNEQFF
TRBV10-3	NA	NA	TRBJ2-7	TGTGCCATCAGTGAGGGGCGGGAACTCGCCTACGAGCAGTACTTC	CAISEGRELAYEQYF
TRBV20-1	NA	NA	TRBJ1-2	TGCAGTGCTAGAGTCTGGGGCAGCATGGCTTACACCTTC	CSARVWGSMAYTF
TRBV30	NA	NA	TRBJ1-1	TGTGCCTGGAGAGAGGTAAGGTCTGAAGCTTTCTTT	CAWREVRSEAFF
TRBV7-2	NA	NA	TRBJ2-1	TGTGCCAGCAGCAAGATAGAGAGCTACAATGAGCAGTTCTTC	CASSKIESYNEQFF
TRBV30	NA	NA	TRBJ2-1	TGTGCCGGCATCCGGGGTGAGCAGTTCTTC	CAGIRGEQFF
TRBV15	NA	TRBD1	TRBJ2-1	TGTGCCACCAGCAGACAACGGGACAGGGTCAATGAGCAGTTCTTC	CATSRQRDRVNEQFF
TRBV5-6	few	NA	TRBJ1-2	TGTGCCAGCAGCTCGACGACGACAGGAGACTATGGCTACACCTTC	CASSSTTTGDYGYTF
TRBV5-6	NA	TRBD1	TRBJ1-2	TGTGCCAGCAGCTTGGACACAGGGGGCTCTAACTATGGCTACACCTTC	CASSLDTGGSNYGYTF
TRBV20-1	NA	TRBD2	TRBJ2-7	TGCAGTGCTGGGGGGACTAGCGGGAGATCCTACGAGCAGTACTTC	CSAGGTSGRSYEQYF
TRBV25-1	NA	TRBD1	TRBJ1-2	TGTGCCAGCACACACAGGGGGCGCTTCTATGGCTACACCTTC	CASTHRGRFYGYTF
TRBV9	NA	TRBD1	TRBJ1-1	TGTGCCAGCAGCGTAGTAAACAGGGGGCCTGAAGCTTTCTTT	CASSVVNRGPEAFF
TRBV28	NA	NA	TRBJ1-5	TGTGCCGCCGTGGAGGGATTACTCAATCAGCCCCAGCATTTT	CAAVEGLLNQPQHF
TRBV12-3/TRBV12-4	NA	TRBD2	TRBJ2-3	TGTGCCATTCAAGCGGGAGGGATCGCAGATACGCAGTATTTT	CAIQAGGIADTQYF
TRBV19	NA	TRBD1	TRBJ1-5	TGTGCCAGTAGAGGACAGGGCGATCAGCCCCAGCATTTT	CASRGQGDQPQHF
TRBV20-1	few	TRBD1	TRBJ2-7	TGCAGTGCTAGAGATGGGGACAGGGCTTCCTACGAGCAGTACTTC	CSARDGDRASYEQYF
TRBV27	NA	TRBD1	TRBJ1-2	TGTGCCAGCAGTGGACAGGGGGGCTATGGCTACACCTTC	CASSGQGGYGYTF
TRBV7-2	few	NA	TRBJ2-5	TGTGCCAGCAGCTTAGTACTGGGCGGGACCCAGTACTTC	CASSLVLGGTQYF
TRBV28	NA	TRBD1	TRBJ2-3	TGTGCCAGCAGTTTATTGGGACAGGGGACGGGCACAGATACGCAGTATTTT	CASSLLGQGTGTDTQYF
TRBV19	NA	NA	TRBJ2-2	TGTGCCAGTACTCGGGGCGGGGAGCTGTTTTTT	CASTRGGELFF
TRBV15	NA	NA	TRBJ1-1	TGTGCCACCAGCGAAGGGTATTCTGAAGCTTTCTTT	CATSEGYSEAFF
TRBV12-3/TRBV12-4	NA	NA	TRBJ1-2	TGTGCCAGCAGTCCGACAATGGAACTTAACTATGGCTACACCTTC	CASSPTMELNYGYTF
TRBV27	NA	NA	TRBJ2-7	TGTGCCAGCAGTTTCCTTGACAGAACCTACGAGCAGTACTTC	CASSFLDRTYEQYF
TRBV6-2/TRBV6-3	NA	NA	TRBJ2-5	TGTGCCAGCAGTTACACGGCATCGGGAGAGACCCAGTACTTC	CASSYTASGETQYF
TRBV7-9	NA	NA	TRBJ2-3	TGTGCCAGCAACCCAGACGGACCAACAGATACGCAGTATTTT	CASNPDGPTDTQYF
TRBV20-1	NA	TRBD2	TRBJ2-1	TGCAGTGCTAGAGATAGGGGACTAGCGGGAGGGCCAGAATACAATGAGCAGTTCTTC	CSARDRGLAGGPEYNEQFF
TRBV25-1	NA	NA	TRBJ1-4	TGTGCCAGCAGTTCGCTTACCCCACCAACTAATGAAAAACTGTTTTTT	CASSSLTPPTNEKLFF